The clone carrying this T cell receptor (beta chain) is medium-sized (0.01 to 0.1%) within its sample. With MiXCR, TCRdb reprocessed the PCR reads. Of 23,000 or so clones listed, roughly 21% were seen once; the top ten hold 25% to 35%. The sample comes from a study of metastatic and nonmetastatic thyroid tumors. The entire patient cohort was treatment-naive prior to thyroid surgery. This CDR3 region has 11 residues. The V and J ends lost 8 bases and 7 bases respectively, with 12 bases between them. The sequenced sample consisted of blood. The chain couples TRBV12-3 or TRBV12-4 to TRBJ2-7; D perhaps matches TRBD1 (5 bases). The clonotype originates from a female donor with papillary thyroid cancer or a benign thyroid nodule (not recorded which). Some clones in this sample may be carry-over from other donors' samples. CDR3 DNA sequence: TGTGCCAGCTCAGGGTTCGGGGAGCAGTACTTC. Its protein product is CASSGFGEQYF.